Described below is a single TCR beta chain sequence and its context. Its antigen remains unknown. TCRdb re-called the 5' RACE reads and gives one entry per CDR3 protein, without DNA. This sample's clone table lists fewer than 400,000 distinct CDR3 sequences. This sample was included in a study of T cells expressing NK-cell markers. About the study: Underlying the TCR beta repertoires were sorted CD3+CD56+NKG2C+, CD3+CD56+NKG2C- and CD3+CD56-NKG2C+ T cells.

Study conclusions and caveats: Specificity for HCMV among expanded NKG2C+ T cell clones was not established. For a few donors, these clonotypes were likewise the leading ones in the CD3+CD56-NKG2C+ fraction.

The CDR3 has 14 residues. Germline CDR1 and CDR2: SGHTA and FQGNSA. V gene TRBV7-2 combines with J gene TRBJ2-1; TCRdb calls TRBD2, which cannot be checked without DNA. The sequenced sample consisted of blood T cells: a sorted CD56 or NKG2C T cell subset, CD4+ or CD8+ T cells, or bulk PBMC T cells (not recorded which). This clonotype was obtained from a woman between 45 and 60 years old in good health. The CDR3 loop reads CASSLNSGRDEQFF.